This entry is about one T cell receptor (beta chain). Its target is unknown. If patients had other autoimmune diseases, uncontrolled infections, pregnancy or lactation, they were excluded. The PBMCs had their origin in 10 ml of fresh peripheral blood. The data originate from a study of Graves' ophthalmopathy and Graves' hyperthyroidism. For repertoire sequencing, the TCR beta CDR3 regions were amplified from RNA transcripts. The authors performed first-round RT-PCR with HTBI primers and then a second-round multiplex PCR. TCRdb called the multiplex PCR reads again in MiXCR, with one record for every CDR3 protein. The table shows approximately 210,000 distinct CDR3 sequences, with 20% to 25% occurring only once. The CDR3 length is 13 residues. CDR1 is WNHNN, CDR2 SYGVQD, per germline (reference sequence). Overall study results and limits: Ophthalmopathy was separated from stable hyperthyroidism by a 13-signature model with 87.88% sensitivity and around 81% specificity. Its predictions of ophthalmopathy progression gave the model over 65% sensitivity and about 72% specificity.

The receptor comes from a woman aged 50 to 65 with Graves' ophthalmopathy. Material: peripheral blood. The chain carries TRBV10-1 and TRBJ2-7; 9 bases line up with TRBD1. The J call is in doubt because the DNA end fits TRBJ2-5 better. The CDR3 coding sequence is TGCGCCAGCAGCTCCGGACAGGGGAAGACCCAGTACTTC. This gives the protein CASSSGQGKTQYF.